The sequence of this T cell receptor beta chain was determined in a study of blood T cell repertoires in COVID-19 (dated by TCRdb to about 2020). About the study as a whole: The collaborator samples originated in the United States, Italy and Spain and spanned the acute and convalescent phases of COVID-19. The material from the prospective study consisted of cDNA or gDNA derived from T cells, B-cell-depleted T cells, or PBMCs. The dataset comprised deeply sampled blood TCRbeta repertoires from subjects exposed to, actively infected with, or recovered from COVID-19. The repertoires were released in a freely available public database intended as a resource for research on the immune response to SARS-CoV-2. Samples were obtained from the ongoing ImmuneRACE study (first 160 participants) and from over 1,000 subjects provided by 6 global collaborators. Nearly every sample came with metadata listing a de-identified subject ID, COVID-19 status, age in years and sex. Where available, HLA class I and class II types were obtained from metadata supplied by the sample provider rather than from assay-based typing.

Each collaborating institution followed its own protocols to collect whole blood in K2EDTA tubes. For TCRbeta analysis, collaborators shipped samples in one of three forms: frozen whole blood, isolated PBMCs, or DNA extracted from either of those sample types. The CDR3 sequence holds 16 residues, the cysteine and phenylalanine included. The retained sequence is limited to the CDR3, 48 bases, with the frame set at the first base. V is trimmed back by 3 bases and J by 0 bases, and the junction contains 6 bases that no gene match accounts for. Looking up the germline V gene yields CDR1 SGHDT and CDR2 YYEEEE. TCRbeta CDR3 regions were amplified from genomic DNA by means of the immunoSEQ Assay, a bias-controlled multiplex PCR. Turning to the authors' computational methods: Within the assay, amplification of reference gene primers was used to estimate how many nucleated cells each sample contained. To quantify the absolute abundance of each unique TCRbeta CDR3 rearrangement, sequence reads were collapsed and filtered. For each sample, productive Simpson clonality was calculated as the square root of Simpson's diversity index over productive rearrangements. Drawn from immuneACCESS, this table holds only the in-frame rearrangements with V and J called that TCRdb kept. Clones are partly lost; checked studies trace under half to an unresolved V gene and leave the rest unexplained. Clone size and the V and J calls come from that table; the DNA yielded D and trimming. For this sample there are around 97,000 clones; 88% appear just once. 3% to 3.5% of the sample is in the top ten clones.

Note on this clone: The clone's antigen remains unknown. No much larger clone is present one base from it, and per-base qualities are unavailable.

Overall study outcomes, separate from this receptor: How much clinical and demographic metadata was included differed by source and by participant, and the metadata was provided uncurated.

The receptor was isolated from a human donor in a cohort sampled during active COVID-19. The sequence is built from TRBV5-6 and TRBJ2-3; the central 8 bases match TRBD2. The sample taken for sequencing was peripheral blood. The nucleotide sequence reads as follows: TGTGCCAGCAGCTCGGTAGCGGGACCAAGCACAGATACGCAGTATTTT. Translated, it reads CASSSVAGPSTDTQYF.